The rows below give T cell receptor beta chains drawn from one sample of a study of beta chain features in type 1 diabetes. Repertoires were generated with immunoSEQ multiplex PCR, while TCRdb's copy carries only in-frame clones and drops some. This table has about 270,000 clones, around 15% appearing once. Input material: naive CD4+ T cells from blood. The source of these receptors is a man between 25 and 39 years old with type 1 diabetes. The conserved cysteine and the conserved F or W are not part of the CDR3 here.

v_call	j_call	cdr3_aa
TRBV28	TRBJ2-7	ASSLTGYEQY
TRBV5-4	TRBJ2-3	ASSLKSGSKDTQY
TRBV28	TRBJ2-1	ASSEIGTSGRPEQF
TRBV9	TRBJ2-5	ASSATGTSQETQY
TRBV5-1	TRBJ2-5	ASSQQGTVQETQY
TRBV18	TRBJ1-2	ASSPGTGSNYGYT
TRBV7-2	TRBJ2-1	ASSLSGSYNEQF
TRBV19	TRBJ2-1	ASRQGVFNYNEQF
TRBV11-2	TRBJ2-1	ASSSYKGTSGTYNEQF
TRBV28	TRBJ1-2	ASRLTGFNYGYT
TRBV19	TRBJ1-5	ASTPGRGPGAQH
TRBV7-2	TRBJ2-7	ASSSGTGALEQY
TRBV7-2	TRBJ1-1	ASSPQRGNTEAF
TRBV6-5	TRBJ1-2	ASSRTGDYGYT
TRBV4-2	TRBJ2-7	ASSHRGGFPDEQY
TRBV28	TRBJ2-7	ASSSSGTSSSEQY
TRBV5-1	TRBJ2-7	ASSVGNSFYEQY
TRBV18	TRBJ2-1	ASSLPGQGGNNEQF
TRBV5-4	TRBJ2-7	ASSQDLASGIYEQY
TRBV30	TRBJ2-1	AWRIAGSHNEQF
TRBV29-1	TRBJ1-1	SVGGPQMNTEAF
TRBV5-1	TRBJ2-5	ASRHREQETQY
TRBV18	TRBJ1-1	ASSPRGGPGTEAF
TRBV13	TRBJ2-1	ASSGGDEQF
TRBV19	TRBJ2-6	ASGLGQASSGANVLT